One sample yielded the 23 T cell receptor beta chains listed below, sequenced in a study of monozygotic twins with inflammatory bowel disease. From the 5' RACE reads, TCRdb lists one entry per CDR3 protein and no DNA. Across about 450,000 distinct CDR3 sequences, the top ten clones capture about 2.2% of the sample. Sample: blood. All receptors come from a human donor with ulcerative colitis or Crohn's disease, or a healthy co-twin of an affected twin (not recorded which).

The genes are TRBV19 and TRBJ1-5. CDR3 length: 14 residues. Germline CDR1 reads LNHDA; CDR2 reads SQIVND (reference sequence). The CDR3 here is CAIRYRCLNQPQHF.

The CDR3 region is CSVPTGTGNGYTF. This chain links TRBV29-1 with TRBJ1-2; the TCRdb D gene call, TRBD1, has no DNA to confirm it. The CDR3 runs to 13 residues. In germline, CDR1 is SQVTM, CDR2 ANQGSEA.

The chain recombines TRBV20-1 with TRBJ2-5; checking the TCRdb D call of TRBD1 is not possible without DNA. Germline V CDR1 and CDR2: DFQATT, SNEGSKA (reference sequence). This CDR3 is 15 amino acids long. This chain's CDR3 is CSAVTRTGSKETQYF.

The genes are TRBV5-1 and TRBJ1-1; the TRBD1 assignment by TCRdb is unverifiable without DNA. Germline CDR1 and CDR2: SGHRS and YFSETQ. The CDR3 has 16 amino acids. The CDR3 sequence: CASSLSTQGVNTEAFF.

V is TRBV20-1 and J is TRBJ2-1; TCRdb indicates TRBD1, and absent DNA this call remains unverified. Germline assignment: CDR1 DFQATT and CDR2 SNEGSKA (reference sequence). The CDR3 is made up of 15 amino acids. The CDR3 loop reads CSAQGGTGVNNEQFF.

The chain combines TRBV11-1 with TRBJ2-7; the TCRdb D gene call, TRBD1, has no DNA to confirm it. Per the germline V gene, CDR1 is SGHAT and CDR2 is FQDESV (reference sequence). This CDR3 has 20 amino acids. The chain's CDR3 is CASSSTSGTRTNLVYYEQYF.

The chain couples TRBV20-1 to TRBJ1-4; TCRdb gives TRBD1 as the D gene, but with no DNA this cannot be confirmed. Germline V lookup: CDR1 DFQATT, CDR2 SNEGSKA (reference sequence). The CDR3 runs to 17 residues. The CDR3 region is CSARDRAPGQEFEKLFF.

The rearrangement links TRBV18 to TRBJ1-1. In germline, CDR1 is KGHSH, CDR2 LQKENI. This CDR3 has 13 residues. The chain's CDR3 is CATLQREVTEAFF.

The chain carries TRBV7-9 and TRBJ2-1; without DNA, the TCRdb call of TRBD1 cannot be checked. Germline CDR1 is SEHNR and CDR2 is FQNEAQ (reference sequence). The CDR3 totals 16 residues. The CDR3 region is CASSLRWGTGDDEQFF.

The rearrangement uses TRBV28 and TRBJ2-7; the TCRdb D gene call, TRBD1, has no DNA to confirm it. CDR3 length equals 15 residues. Germline V gene sequence: CDR1 MDHEN, CDR2 SYDVKM. The CDR3 spells CASSLAGTTTYEQYF. The full variable domain, completed using reference TRBV28 and TRBJ2-7, is DVKVTQSSRYLVKRTGEKVFLECVQDMDHENMFWYRQDPGLGLRLIYFSYDVKMKEKGDIPEGYSVSREKKERFSLILESASTNQTSMYLCASSLAGTTTYEQYFGPGTRLTVT.

V gene TRBV28 combines with J gene TRBJ1-2; TCRdb gives TRBD1 as the D gene, but with no DNA this cannot be confirmed. The CDR3 covers 15 residues. The germline gives CDR1 MDHEN, CDR2 SYDVKM. The CDR3 protein is CASSFFPGQKYGYTF.

The gene calls are TRBV24-1 and TRBJ2-5; TCRdb's assignment of TRBD1 cannot be checked, as there is no DNA. Germline V gene lookup returns CDR1 KGHDR and CDR2 SFDVKD. This CDR3 has 15 amino acids. This CDR3 is CATSDLEGAEKTQYF.

V and J are TRBV11-2 and TRBJ2-1; TCRdb reports TRBD2, a call that lacks DNA to check it against. CDR3 length: 19 residues. Germline CDR1 reads SGHAT; CDR2 reads FQNNGV. CDR3 sequence reads: CASSPRTSGGRSSYNEQFF.

The CDR3 loop reads CSALRKGQETQYF. The chain has TRBV20-1 and TRBJ2-5; TCRdb's assignment of TRBD1 cannot be checked, as there is no DNA. The germline gives CDR1 DFQATT, CDR2 SNEGSKA (reference sequence). The CDR3 contains 13 residues.

The chain has TRBV7-2 and TRBJ2-7. This CDR3 has 13 amino acids. Germline-derived CDR1 and CDR2 are SGHTA and FQGNSA. This chain's CDR3 is CASSSRDTYEQYF.

V gene TRBV6-6 combines with J gene TRBJ1-2. The CDR3 has 14 residues. Germline CDR1 and CDR2: MNHNY and SVGAGI (reference sequence). CDR3 residues: CASSYSKRTRGYTF.

The genes are TRBV20-1 and TRBJ2-2; TCRdb's D call, TRBD2, is unchecked because there is no DNA. The CDR3 has 14 residues. In germline, CDR1 is DFQATT, CDR2 SNEGSKA (reference sequence). The CDR3 sequence is CSARFSANTGELFF.

The V gene is TRBV9, the J gene TRBJ2-6; there is no DNA to check the TCRdb D call of TRBD1. Germline CDR1 SGDLS, CDR2 YYNGEE. The CDR3 is 15 residues long. CDR3 residues: CASRRGGSGANVLTF.

The chain couples TRBV3-1 to TRBJ1-5; there is no DNA to check the TCRdb D call of TRBD1. The CDR3 has 16 residues. CDR1 and CDR2 (germline): LGHDT, YNNKEL (reference sequence). Here the CDR3 reads CASSLSGTGANQPQHF.

The chain has TRBV10-3 and TRBJ1-5. The CDR3 covers 14 residues. CDR1 ENHRY and CDR2 SYGVKD come from the germline V gene. CDR3 loop: CAISDLQANQPQHF.

The chain is built from TRBV4-1 and TRBJ1-1; TCRdb indicates TRBD1, and absent DNA this call remains unverified. CDR3 length: 16 amino acids. The germline CDR1 and CDR2 sequences are MGHRA and YSYEKL. CDR3 residues: CASSRLYRDRVFEAFF.

The chain carries TRBV29-1 and TRBJ2-4; TCRdb lists TRBD1, though no DNA is available to test this call. Looked up from germline, CDR1 is SQVTM and CDR2 is ANQGSEA. This CDR3 spans 14 amino acids. CDR3 sequence: CSVEGDRGKNIQYF.

The CDR3 sequence: CASTGLAGSNSYNEQFF. The chain links TRBV6-5 to TRBJ2-1; TCRdb selects TRBD2, and the lack of DNA leaves this call unchecked. Per the germline V gene, CDR1 is MNHEY and CDR2 is SVGAGI. The CDR3 is 17 amino acids.